This T cell receptor (beta chain) was observed in a study of vaccination and CD4 T cells after COVID-19. Study context: A vaccine, either BNT162b2 or mRNA-1273, was given to participants in two doses. The study, taken as a whole, reports: Convalescent patients had a median roughly 86% of post-vaccine SARS-CoV-2-reactive clones that were detected only after vaccination, not before it. Reactive clonotype counts went from median around 20 after infection to about 38 after vaccination, nonsignificantly.

Cultured CD4+ T cells had their DNA profiled by the Oncomine TCR Beta short-read assay. TCRdb passed the PCR reads through MiXCR, listing each CDR3 protein once. The sample lists approximately 12,000 distinct CDR3 sequences; 75% were seen once. The CDR3 is made up of 13 amino acids. Germline loops: CDR1 MNHEY, CDR2 SVGEGT. Trimming pared 6 bases from V and 3 bases from J, leaving 9 bases between. The sample's treatment: approximately 9-day PBMC culture with coronavirus spike peptide pools or control peptides (ViraFEST assay). Before TCRs were sequenced, ViraFEST expanded antigen-specific T cells with peptide pools. Details on this clonotype: Its antigen is as yet unknown.

The V gene is TRBV6-2 or TRBV6-3, the J gene TRBJ2-1, with D maybe TRBD2 (5 bases). Sequencing was performed on CD4+ T cells from blood, cultured in vitro. The clonotype was recovered from a human donor who had recovered from COVID-19. CDR3 loop: CASRDRDYNEQFF. Written as DNA, the CDR3 is TGTGCCAGCAGGGACCGGGACTACAATGAGCAGTTCTTC.